The source of this TCR beta chain is a study of T cell clonotyping in hematopoietic cell transplantation. The study, taken as a whole, reports: Recipient TCR diversity dropped after transplant; expanded clonotypes rose from day 30 to 180. Without cell sorting, CD4 versus CD8 contributions remain unresolved.

This table comes from immunoSEQ multiplex PCR, and its TCRdb copy is limited to in-frame clones, with some not included. The table records around 12,000 clones, approximately 80% of them present only once. Blood collection times were about day -28 and days 30, 100, 180 posttransplant. Trimming removed 6 bases at V and 3 bases at J, with 17 bases between. The CDR3 is 15 residues long. Germline lookup yields CDR1 SEHNR and CDR2 FQNEAQ (reference sequence). This clone was seen a handful of times. Antigen unknown. This chain links TRBV7-9 with TRBJ1-2; D not certain. This sample comprised PBMCs, obtained 100 days after allogeneic stem cell transplant. The sequence was collected from a female patient aged 40-50 years who had an allogeneic stem cell transplant from a related donor, so T cells may come from the graft donor. Some clones in this sample may be carry-over from other donors' samples. DNA for the CDR3: TGTGCCAGCAGTGGTGTCGGCAAGCTTGACTATGGCTACACCTTC. Amino acids: CASSGVGKLDYGYTF.